Below are 19 T cell receptor beta chains sequenced from a single sample in a study of cytomegalovirus exposure and HLA in healthy donors. Amplification used 60 Vbeta primers and 13 Jbeta primers. Sequencing used immunoSEQ multiplex PCR; TCRdb keeps in-frame clones, though not all of them. The repertoire consists of around 91,000 clones, with 64% occurring once and the leading ten covering 2% to 2.5%. Sequencing was carried out using PBMCs. The origin of the receptors is a human donor in good health.

V gene TRBV18 combines with J gene TRBJ1-2; 7 bases fit TRBD1. The germline V gene has CDR1 KGHSH and CDR2 LQKENI. V trimming: 5 bases; J trimming: 2 bases; junction bases outside the gene matches: 8. CDR3 length: 15 amino acids. The CDR3 spells CASSATTGQNYGYTF. DNA for the CDR3: TGTGCCAGCTCAGCTACGACGGGACAGAACTATGGCTACACCTTC.

The chain recombines TRBV19 with TRBJ2-1, with 12 bases aligning to TRBD2. CDR1 and CDR2 (germline): LNHDA, SQIVND (reference sequence). The CDR3 loop spans 15 amino acids. Trimming cost V 4 bases and J 9 bases; bases outside gene matches: 7. The CDR3 region is CASSTRTSGEGEQFF. The CDR3 region has the DNA TGTGCCAGTAGTACCCGGACTAGCGGGGAAGGTGAGCAGTTCTTC.

CDR3 sequence (DNA): TGTGCCAGCAGCAAGGGACAGGGTAATCAGCCCCAGCATTTT. It yields the protein CASSKGQGNQPQHF. The gene calls are TRBV9 and TRBJ1-5; the match to TRBD1 covers 9 bases. The CDR3 length is 14 residues. CDR1 SGDLS and CDR2 YYNGEE come from the germline V gene. V lost 4 bases to trimming and J lost 4 bases; unmatched junction nucleotides: 3.

Regarding this clone: At one end, the junction sequence differs from germline, possibly due to a read error. CDR3 DNA sequence: TGTGCCAGCAGTACTTTCCGGGGGACCCAATACTTC. Protein product: CASSTFRGTQYF. This chain links TRBV6-5 with TRBJ2-5; D may be TRBD2 (6 bases). Per germline, CDR1 MNHEY and CDR2 SVGAGI. The CDR3 consists of 12 residues.

The genes are TRBV7-2 and TRBJ2-6; TRBD2 matches at 7 bases. V shed 11 bases, J shed 0 bases, and the junction held 13 bases outside the gene matches. In germline, CDR1 is SGHTA, CDR2 FQGNSA. The CDR3 sequence is 17 residues long. The DNA of the CDR3 is TGTGCCCTGAGCGGGGCAGGGACCGTCTCTGGGGCCAACGTCCTGACTTTC. Protein sequence: CALSGAGTVSGANVLTF.

The CDR3: CASSPGQGANYGYTF. In DNA, the CDR3 is TGTGCCAGCAGCCCCGGACAGGGGGCTAACTATGGCTACACCTTC. V gene TRBV7-3 combines with J gene TRBJ1-2; TRBD1 aligns across 10 bases. From germline, CDR1 is SGHTA and CDR2 FQGTGA. The length of the CDR3 is 15 residues. Unmatched junction bases numbered 3, after V lost 5 bases and J lost 0 bases.

The chain has TRBV19 and TRBJ2-1; TRBD2 agrees at 11 bases. V dropped 8 bases and J dropped 2; count of bases not matched to a gene: 14. This CDR3 has 18 amino acids. CDR1 is LNHDA and CDR2 is SQIVND in the germline V gene (reference sequence). Written as DNA, the CDR3 is TGTGCCAGTGGCGAGCTGGACCTTAGCGGGGGGGCCTACAATGAGCAGTTCTTC. Its translation is CASGELDLSGGAYNEQFF. The full variable domain, rest sourced from reference TRBV19 and TRBJ2-1, is DGGITQSPKYLFRKEGQNVTLSCEQNLNHDAMYWYRQDPGQGLRLIYYSQIVNDFQKGDIAEGYSVSREKKESFPLTVTSAQKNPTAFYLCASGELDLSGGAYNEQFFGPGTRLTVL.

The rearrangement joins TRBV2 to TRBJ1-4; 9 bases fit TRBD1. The CDR3 consists of 15 residues. With 4 bases clipped from V and 8 bases from J, the junction kept 8 bases outside the gene matches. Germline assignment: CDR1 SNHLY and CDR2 FYNNEI. CDR3: CASSGEWTGDEKLFF. The CDR3 bases are TGTGCCAGCAGTGGGGAATGGACAGGGGACGAAAAACTGTTTTTT. The full variable domain, with the rest looked up from reference TRBV2 and TRBJ1-4, is EPEVTQTPSHQVTQMGQEVILRCVPISNHLYFYWYRQILGQKVEFLVSFYNNEISEKSEIFDDQFSVERPDGSNFTLKIRSTKLEDSAMYFCASSGEWTGDEKLFFGSGTQLSVL.

The chain employs TRBV10-1 and TRBJ1-6; 8 nucleotides match TRBD1. This CDR3 has 13 residues. Trimming at V came to 6 bases and at J to 9 bases, leaving 4 bases not matched to a gene. From germline, CDR1 is WNHNN and CDR2 SYGVQD (reference sequence). As DNA, the CDR3 is TGCGCCAGCAGCCAGGGGGCGGGTTCACCCCTCCACTTT. Amino acid sequence: CASSQGAGSPLHF.

The V call is TRBV19, the J call TRBJ2-2, with D possibly TRBD1 on 6 matching bases. Trimming removed 5 bases from V and 3 bases from J, with 16 bases in between. CDR3 length equals 16 residues. Germline assignment: CDR1 LNHDA and CDR2 SQIVND (reference sequence). CDR3 nucleotides: TGTGCCAGTAGTTATATTGGGGGCGGTCACACCGGGGAGCTGTTTTTT. Protein sequence: CASSYIGGGHTGELFF.

This rearrangement joins TRBV5-1 to TRBJ2-1; TRBD1 agrees at 11 bases. J was trimmed by 7 bases and V by 4 bases; bases with no gene match: 10. The CDR3 runs 16 residues. The V gene's germline CDR1 is SGHRS and CDR2 YFSETQ. Here the CDR3 reads CASSQAGTGGLNEQFF. DNA of the CDR3: TGCGCCAGCAGCCAGGCCGGGACAGGGGGTTTGAATGAGCAGTTCTTC.

A word on this clone: Other DNA sequences of this sample code for an identical CDR3. The gene calls are TRBV5-1 and TRBJ1-6, with a tentative D call TRBD1 (6 bases). V lost 0 bases and J 9 bases, leaving 10 bases between the germline ends. Germline loops: CDR1 SGHRS, CDR2 YFSETQ. The CDR3 runs 14 residues. The CDR3 spells CASSLETGGSPLHF. The CDR3 DNA is TGCGCCAGCAGCTTGGAGACAGGTGGTTCACCCCTCCACTTT.

The chain joins TRBV5-1 to TRBJ2-3; TRBD2 matches 10 bases. CDR1 is SGHRS, CDR2 YFSETQ, per germline. The CDR3 length is 16 residues. V lost 2 bases to trimming and J lost 2 bases; unmatched junction nucleotides: 5. CDR3 nucleotide sequence: TGCGCCAGCAGCTTCGGACTAGCGGATCTCACAGATACGCAGTATTTT. Protein product: CASSFGLADLTDTQYF.

This chain links TRBV27 with TRBJ2-1, with TRBD2 matching over 10 bases. With V trimmed by 6 bases and J by 6 bases, 11 bases remained unmatched. The CDR3 covers 16 residues. Germline lookup yields CDR1 MNHEY and CDR2 SMNVEV (reference sequence). The DNA of the CDR3 is TGTGCCAGCAGGAGAAGCGGGGGGGCGGTATCCAATGAGCAGTTCTTC. Its translation is CASRRSGGAVSNEQFF.

CDR3 DNA sequence: TGTGCCAGCAGCTTATTGGGGACAGGGAACACTGAAGCTTTCTTT. The encoded protein is CASSLLGTGNTEAFF. The chain carries TRBV7-2 and TRBJ1-1; 8 bases align to TRBD1. The V segment lost 2 bases and the J segment 1 base; nucleotides outside the gene matches: 3. Germline-derived CDR1 and CDR2 are SGHTA and FQGNSA. The CDR3 is 15 amino acids.

A few counts support this clone. The rearrangement links TRBV7-3 to TRBJ2-1; TRBD2 aligns across 10 bases. Trimming took 5 bases from V and 5 from J; bases not matched to a gene: 9. The V gene's germline CDR1 is SGHTA and CDR2 FQGTGA. This CDR3 has 16 amino acids. CDR3 coding DNA: TGTGCCAGCAGCCAGGGGTCTAGCGGGGGAGACAATGAGCAGTTCTTC. Translated, it gives CASSQGSSGGDNEQFF.

This sequence joins TRBV5-1 and TRBJ2-5, with TRBD2 identical over 10 bases. Per germline, CDR1 SGHRS and CDR2 YFSETQ. Losses at the gene ends were 2 bases for V and 5 bases for J; bases not matched to a gene: 6. The CDR3 has 15 amino acids. The CDR3 DNA follows: TGCGCCAGCAGCTTAGCTAGCGGGGGACGGGAGACCCAGTACTTC. Protein: CASSLASGGRETQYF. The whole variable domain, remainder taken from reference TRBV5-1 and TRBJ2-5, is KAGVTQTPRYLIKTRGQQVTLSCSPISGHRSVSWYQQTPGQGLQFLFEYFSETQRNKGNFPGRFSGRQFSNSRSEMNVSTLELGDSALYLCASSLASGGRETQYFGPGTRLLVL.

This clone came up a few times. The chain has TRBV4-1 and TRBJ1-2; 10 bases are a match to TRBD1. This CDR3 has 15 residues. Germline lookup yields CDR1 MGHRA and CDR2 YSYEKL. With 4 bases clipped from V and 2 bases from J, the junction kept 4 bases outside the gene matches. The CDR3 DNA sequence: TGCGCCAGCAGCCTACGGACAGGGGGAAACTATGGCTACACCTTC. Translated, it gives CASSLRTGGNYGYTF.

J is TRBJ2-5 and V is TRBV18; tentative D call: TRBD1 (6 bases). The germline V gene encodes CDR1 KGHSH and CDR2 LQKENI. The germline V and J ends were trimmed by 6 bases and 5 bases, with 13 bases remaining between them. CDR3 length equals 13 residues. CDR3 region: CASSRRGSETQYF. The CDR3 DNA is TGTGCCAGCTCTCGCAGGGGTTCGGAGACCCAGTACTTC. The variable domain in full, with the rest retrieved from reference TRBV18 and TRBJ2-5, is NAGVMQNPRHLVRRRGQEARLRCSPMKGHSHVYWYRQLPEEGLKFMVYLQKENIIDESGMPKERFSAEFPKEGPSILRIQQVVRGDSAAYFCASSRRGSETQYFGPGTRLLVL.